What follows are 17 T cell receptor beta chains derived from one specimen sequenced in a study of response to subunit inactivated influenza vaccine (dated by TCRdb to between 2017 and 2018). The receptor library was made with RT-PCR. These reads were obtained on an Illumina HiSeq 2500. The public reads were reanalyzed by TCRdb: fastp trimming at Q25, MiXCR alignment, in-frame beta chains only. Identical CDR3 proteins give one entry, which carries the most common genes and DNA. The sample records about 620,000 distinct CDR3 sequences, around 11% of which are singletons. About 10% of the sample rests with the top ten. The same sample was also studied in work on T cells expressing NK-cell markers. As that second study puts it: TCR beta cDNA libraries were made by 5'RACE template switching that added a universal primer site and unique molecular identifiers.

Sequenced here: PBMCs from blood, sampled on the day of vaccination. The origin of the receptors is a man aged 45-60 years who received an inactivated influenza vaccine. Donor details come from another sample of the same person, matched by shared clones.

The rearrangement uses TRBV5-1 and TRBJ2-7, with D perhaps being TRBD1 or TRBD2 (5 bases each). Trimming took off 0 bases at V and 6 bases at J, with 10 bases between the two ends. The CDR3 sequence is 13 residues long. Germline CDR1 and CDR2: SGHRS and YFSETQ. As DNA, the CDR3 is TGCGCCAGCAGCTTGGATACTAGGGGCGAGCAGTACTTC. It translates to CASSLDTRGEQYF.

This chain uses TRBV28 with TRBJ2-3; D possibly matches TRBD1 or TRBD2 (7 bases each). Trimming stripped 9 bases from V and 1 base from J, with 14 bases between. This CDR3 spans 14 amino acids. CDR1 MDHEN and CDR2 SYDVKM come from the germline V gene. The chain's CDR3 is CASRAGGGTDTQYF. In DNA form, the CDR3 reads TGTGCCAGTCGGGCAGGGGGGGGCACAGATACGCAGTATTTT.

This clonotype was seen once. The J gene is TRBJ2-2, the V gene TRBV11-3; TRBD2 aligns across 8 bases. CDR1 SGHNT and CDR2 YENEEA come from the germline V gene. This CDR3 has 15 residues. V lost 5 bases to trimming and J lost 0 bases; unmatched junction nucleotides: 2. CDR3 sequence reads: CASSVSGTNTGELFF. CDR3 bases: TGTGCCAGCAGCGTTAGCGGGACGAACACCGGGGAGCTGTTTTTT.

This clonotype was counted at least ten times. The chain has TRBV27 and TRBJ2-2; perhaps TRBD1 as D (5 bases). The ends were cut back, 5 bases at V and 0 bases at J, with 13 bases in the middle. The CDR3 has 16 amino acids. Germline V gene sequence: CDR1 MNHEY, CDR2 SMNVEV (reference sequence). CDR3 bases: TGTGCCAGCAGTCAAAACAGGTACCCGAACACCGGGGAGCTGTTTTTT. Its protein product is CASSQNRYPNTGELFF.

V and J are TRBV7-9 and TRBJ2-1; D is possibly TRBD1 or TRBD2 (5 bases each). There are 17 residues in the CDR3. Germline V gene data show CDR1 as SEHNR and CDR2 as FQNEAQ (reference sequence). V shed 5 bases and J shed 0 bases, with 17 bases lying between them. As DNA, the CDR3 is TGTGCCAGCAGCCGAGGGGTCCGAACGTTCTCCTACAATGAGCAGTTCTTC. Translating gives CASSRGVRTFSYNEQFF.

This clonotype showed up just a few times. The rearrangement joins TRBV6-6 to TRBJ2-2; D is unclear. From germline, CDR1 is MNHNY and CDR2 SVGAGI (reference sequence). V shed 6 bases and J shed 2 bases, with 7 bases lying between them. This CDR3 comprises 13 residues. The CDR3 protein is CASRVANTGELFF. CDR3 in DNA: TGTGCCAGCAGAGTAGCTAACACCGGGGAGCTGTTTTTT.

As regards this clonotype: A much larger clone lies a single base off, so this may be a read error. The chain has TRBV6-6 and TRBJ2-7; D gene unclear. The length of the CDR3 is 13 residues. Germline values: CDR1 MNHNY, CDR2 SVGAGI (reference sequence). CDR3: CASSSSYGDEQDF. CDR3 in DNA: TGTGCCAGCAGTTCATCTTACGGCGACGAGCAGGACTTC.

There are a few counts of this clonotype. The chain combines TRBV5-1 with TRBJ2-7, with 9 bases aligning to TRBD2. The V gene's germline CDR1 is SGHRS and CDR2 YFSETQ. The CDR3 runs to 15 residues. V dropped 0 bases and J dropped 4; count of bases not matched to a gene: 5. CDR3 sequence reads: CASSLDAGGLYEQYF. The CDR3 DNA reads as TGCGCCAGCAGCTTGGACGCGGGAGGGCTTTACGAGCAGTACTTC.

This clonotype appeared a few times. Compared with germline, one end of the junction differs, possibly owing to a read error. V gene TRBV20-1 combines with J gene TRBJ2-2, with 11 bases matching TRBD2. This CDR3 is 16 amino acids long. Germline V CDR1 and CDR2: DFQATT, SNEGSKA (reference sequence). The CDR3 sequence is CSARGASGRNTGELFF. CDR3 nucleotides: TGCAGTGCCAGAGGAGCTAGCGGGAGGAATACCGGGGAGCTGTTTTTT.

This clonotype was seen more than once but under ten times. This chain links TRBV6-5 with TRBJ2-3, with D maybe TRBD1 (5 bases). Trimming took off 2 bases at V and 5 bases at J, with 11 bases between the two ends. CDR1 and CDR2 (germline): MNHEY, SVGAGI. This CDR3 has 14 residues. Written as DNA, the CDR3 is TGTGCCAGCAGTTACGAAGTGGACAAAGATACGCAGTATTTT. The encoded protein is CASSYEVDKDTQYF.

The V and J genes are TRBV5-1 and TRBJ2-2; D gene unclear. CDR1 and CDR2 from the germline V gene are SGHRS and YFSETQ. The CDR3 sequence is 13 residues long. V was shortened by 5 bases and J by 5 bases, with 10 bases between the two germline ends. The chain's CDR3 is CASRHPTTGELFF. The CDR3 DNA reads TGCGCCAGCAGACACCCAACGACCGGGGAGCTGTTTTTT.

DNA for the CDR3: TGTGCCAGCAGTTGGGACAGGGGCTCCGGGGAGCTGTTTTTT. This translates into CASSWDRGSGELFF. V gene TRBV12-3 or TRBV12-4 combines with J gene TRBJ2-2, with 10 bases aligning to TRBD1. This CDR3 is 14 amino acids long. With 4 bases clipped from V and 6 bases from J, the junction kept 2 bases outside the gene matches.

The sample holds many counts of this clonotype. The V call is TRBV29-1, the J call TRBJ2-5, with 8 positions matching TRBD1. After removal of 4 bases from V and 5 bases from J, the junction contained 3 bases not matched to a gene. CDR3 length equals 12 residues. CDR1 is SQVTM, CDR2 ANQGSEA, per germline. CDR3 sequence: CSVAQGGETQYF. CDR3 nucleotide sequence: TGCAGCGTTGCACAGGGGGGTGAGACCCAGTACTTC.

V usage is TRBV4-3 and J usage is TRBJ2-5, with a tentative D call TRBD1 (6 bases). The CDR3 totals 13 residues. Trimming cost V 3 bases and J 5 bases, with 10 bases left between them. CDR1 is LGHNA and CDR2 is YSLEER in the germline V gene. The DNA of the CDR3 is TGCGCCAGCAGCCAGAACAGGGTGGAGACCCAGTACTTC. Translation gives CASSQNRVETQYF.

The chain uses TRBV2 and TRBJ2-5; 11 nucleotides agree with TRBD2. J was trimmed by 2 bases and V by 8 bases; bases with no gene match: 10. Germline V gene data show CDR1 as SNHLY and CDR2 as FYNNEI. This CDR3 spans 16 amino acids. CDR3 amino acids: CASAVAGGPGQETQYF. For the CDR3, the DNA is TGTGCCAGCGCGGTAGCGGGAGGGCCGGGGCAAGAGACCCAGTACTTC.

In its sample, this clonotype was seen many times. The V gene is TRBV10-2, the J gene TRBJ1-5, with 10 bases that match TRBD1. The CDR3 length is 13 residues. After removal of 6 bases from V and 8 bases from J, the junction contained 4 bases not matched to a gene. Germline CDR1 and CDR2: WSHSY and SAAADI. CDR3: CASRGQGPEPQHF. Written as DNA, the CDR3 is TGCGCCAGCAGGGGACAGGGGCCGGAGCCCCAGCATTTT.

Ten or more counts support this clonotype. The genes are TRBV28 and TRBJ2-3; D uncertain. Trimming took 1 base from V and 0 from J, leaving 8 bases between them. Germline-derived CDR1 and CDR2 are MDHEN and SYDVKM. There are 15 residues in the CDR3. The CDR3 DNA follows: TGTGCCAGCAGTTTATATGCTAGTAGCACAGATACGCAGTATTTT. Protein sequence: CASSLYASSTDTQYF. Variable domain in full (rest from reference TRBV28 and TRBJ2-3): DVKVTQSSRYLVKRTGEKVFLECVQDMDHENMFWYRQDPGLGLRLIYFSYDVKMKEKGDIPEGYSVSREKKERFSLILESASTNQTSMYLCASSLYASSTDTQYFGPGTRLTVL.